The next 17 T cell receptor beta chains were all read from a single sample in a study of blood T cell repertoires in COVID-19. TCRdb's table, derived via immunoSEQ multiplex PCR, lists solely in-frame clones and lacks some. Here the sample spans 140,000 to 150,000 clones, roughly 81% being singletons. Sequencing was done on a sample of peripheral blood. The origin of the receptors is a human donor with acute or convalescent COVID-19. The donor label of this sample is uncertain.

Regarding this clone: Other DNA sequences in the same sample also yield this CDR3. The chain is built from TRBV11-2 and TRBJ1-2; 9 bases match TRBD1. Trimming at V came to 0 bases and at J to 8 bases, leaving 4 bases not matched to a gene. CDR1 and CDR2 (germline): SGHAT, FQNNGV. The CDR3 totals 14 residues. CDR3 coding DNA: TGTGCCAGCAGCTTAGAGAGGACAGGGGACGGCTACACCTTC. The encoded protein is CASSLERTGDGYTF.

V and J are TRBV2 and TRBJ1-4; a weak D match, TRBD1 (5 bases). This CDR3 comprises 14 residues. V lost 6 bases, J lost 6 bases, and 14 bases lay in between. Germline-derived CDR1 and CDR2 are SNHLY and FYNNEI. This CDR3 reads CASRDQGWDEKLFF. As DNA, the CDR3 is TGTGCCAGCAGGGATCAGGGATGGGATGAAAAACTGTTTTTT.

This clone rates as medium-sized. V and J are TRBV4-2 and TRBJ2-2, with 7 nucleotides matching TRBD1. There are 17 residues in the CDR3. Germline CDR1 LGHNA, CDR2 YNFKEQ. J gave up 6 bases and V 1 base, and 11 bases lay outside the gene matches. CDR3 amino acids: CASSQASSGGVAGELFF. DNA of the CDR3: TGTGCCAGCAGCCAAGCGTCGTCAGGGGGTGTAGCCGGGGAGCTGTTTTTT.

This chain links TRBV9 with TRBJ1-4, with TRBD1 identical over 7 bases. CDR1 and CDR2 (germline): SGDLS, YYNGEE. This CDR3 spans 13 amino acids. Losses at the gene ends were 5 bases for V and 7 bases for J; bases not matched to a gene: 5. This CDR3 reads CASSPQGVEKLFF. Here the CDR3 DNA reads TGTGCCAGCAGTCCCCAGGGGGTTGAAAAACTGTTTTTT. The whole variable domain, remainder taken from reference TRBV9 and TRBJ1-4, is DSGVTQTPKHLITATGQRVTLRCSPRSGDLSVYWYQQSLDQGLQFLIQYYNGEERAKGNILERFSAQQFPDLHSELNLSSLELGDSALYFCASSPQGVEKLFFGSGTQLSVL.

V gene TRBV11-2 combines with J gene TRBJ2-1, with TRBD2 matching 8 bases. This CDR3 has 18 residues. The V and J ends lost 5 bases and 0 bases, in that order; junction bases with no gene match: 12. Germline CDR1 and CDR2: SGHAT and FQNNGV. CDR3 bases: TGTGCCAGCAGCAACGGGAGGGCAGTTCTGAGCTCCTACAATGAGCAGTTCTTC. This sequence encodes CASSNGRAVLSSYNEQFF.

This chain uses TRBV19 with TRBJ2-1, with TRBD2 matching over 9 bases. CDR3 size: 16 residues. The ends lost 5 bases at V and 0 bases at J; junction bases unmatched: 5. Germline CDR1 is LNHDA and CDR2 is SQIVND (reference sequence). The chain's CDR3 is CASSFLAGYSYNEQFF. The CDR3 DNA reads TGTGCCAGTAGTTTCCTAGCGGGGTACTCCTACAATGAGCAGTTCTTC.

In this sample, this clone turned up once. The CDR3, as DNA: TGTGCCAGTAGTAGGACTCCTGACCTATCCCTCCACTTT. Protein sequence: CASSRTPDLSLHF. The V gene is TRBV19, the J gene TRBJ1-6; D remains ambiguous. The germline gives CDR1 LNHDA, CDR2 SQIVND (reference sequence). Trimming removed 4 bases at V and 14 bases at J, with 15 bases between. CDR3 size: 13 residues. The full variable domain, with the rest looked up from reference TRBV19 and TRBJ1-6, is DGGITQSPKYLFRKEGQNVTLSCEQNLNHDAMYWYRQDPGQGLRLIYYSQIVNDFQKGDIAEGYSVSREKKESFPLTVTSAQKNPTAFYLCASSRTPDLSLHFGNGTRLTVT.

V usage is TRBV6-5 and J usage is TRBJ2-7, with D perhaps matching TRBD1 (6 bases). Per germline, CDR1 MNHEY and CDR2 SVGAGI. This CDR3 region has 13 residues. Trimming cost V 5 bases and J 2 bases, with 10 bases left between them. CDR3 amino acids: CASSHRAPYEQYF. The CDR3 DNA sequence: TGTGCCAGCAGTCACAGGGCACCCTACGAGCAGTACTTC.

The rearrangement joins TRBV6-5 to TRBJ1-2; the D gene is possibly TRBD1 (6 bases). Trimming removed 2 bases at V and 8 bases at J, with 18 bases between. This CDR3 region has 15 residues. Per germline, CDR1 MNHEY and CDR2 SVGAGI. For the CDR3, the DNA is TGTGCCAGCAGTTACCTTTTTTCAGGGGAAGAGGGCTACACCTTC. Protein: CASSYLFSGEEGYTF.

The genes are TRBV3-1 (or the pseudogene TRBV3-2) and TRBJ2-3, with 10 bases that match TRBD2. The length of the CDR3 is 19 residues. Germline V gene lookup returns CDR1 LGHDT and CDR2 YNNKEL (reference sequence). V dropped 4 bases and J dropped 4; count of bases not matched to a gene: 17. Here the CDR3 DNA reads TGTGCCAGCAGCCTTTCTCAAAAGGTCACTAGCGGGGCCTCAGATACGCAGTATTTT. Translated: CASSLSQKVTSGASDTQYF.

This clone has at least ten counts. V is TRBV10-3 and J is TRBJ1-1; 10 positions agree with TRBD1. The CDR3 contains 15 residues. After removal of 5 bases from V and 4 bases from J, the junction contained 7 bases not matched to a gene. CDR1 ENHRY and CDR2 SYGVKD come from the germline V gene. The CDR3 sequence: CAISRGQGDATEAFF. CDR3 coding DNA: TGTGCCATCAGTCGCGGACAGGGGGACGCCACTGAAGCTTTCTTT.

This chain joins TRBV5-1 and TRBJ1-2, with D hard to call. Germline V gene sequence: CDR1 SGHRS, CDR2 YFSETQ. V was trimmed by 0 bases and J by 3 bases, leaving 9 bases between them. The CDR3 has 14 amino acids. This CDR3 is CASSLATPDYGYTF. As DNA, the CDR3 is TGCGCCAGCAGCTTGGCAACTCCGGACTATGGCTACACCTTC.

The rearrangement uses TRBV7-2 and TRBJ1-3, with D perhaps TRBD1 (6 bases). The germline CDR1 and CDR2 sequences are SGHTA and FQGNSA. Trimming removed 5 bases at V and 0 bases at J, with 8 bases between. There are 14 residues in the CDR3. CDR3 sequence reads: CASSPQGSGNTIYF. DNA for the CDR3: TGTGCCAGCAGCCCACAGGGCTCTGGAAACACCATATATTTT.

The V call is TRBV5-1, the J call TRBJ1-2; TRBD1 matches 7 bases. The junction had 4 bases not matched to a gene; V was cut back by 6 bases and J by 2 bases. This CDR3 has 13 amino acids. The germline CDR1 and CDR2 sequences are SGHRS and YFSETQ. CDR3 loop: CASTDRDNYGYTF. Here the CDR3 DNA reads TGCGCCAGCACTGACAGGGACAACTATGGCTACACCTTC.

The rearrangement links TRBV18 to TRBJ1-1; 7 bases line up with TRBD1. The germline V gene encodes CDR1 KGHSH and CDR2 LQKENI. The junction had 4 bases not matched to a gene; V was cut back by 3 bases and J by 0 bases. The CDR3 runs 15 residues. Here the CDR3 DNA reads TGTGCCAGCTCACCTAGGGGACAGATGAACACTGAAGCTTTCTTT. It translates to CASSPRGQMNTEAFF.

This chain joins TRBV5-1 and TRBJ1-6, with TRBD1 identical over 8 bases. The germline V gene encodes CDR1 SGHRS and CDR2 YFSETQ. CDR3 size: 14 residues. J lost 10 bases, V lost 4 bases, and 7 bases had no gene match. The DNA for the CDR3 is TGCGCCAGCAGCCCGACAGGGGTGAGGTCACCCCTCCACTTT. Translation gives CASSPTGVRSPLHF.

The J gene is TRBJ1-2, the V gene TRBV6-4; the D gene is possibly TRBD1 (5 bases). There are 15 residues in the CDR3. Germline CDR1 and CDR2: MRHNA and SNTAGT. V was trimmed by 6 bases and J by 7 bases, leaving 21 bases between them. The CDR3 region has the DNA TGTGCCAGCAGCGGCGCGGGACTCCGGGAGGTTGGCTACACCTTC. As protein: CASSGAGLREVGYTF.